Given below is one TCR beta chain in context. Its target is not known. Generated by immunoSEQ multiplex PCR, the TCRdb table keeps only in-frame clones and is missing some. Among 100,000 to 150,000 clones listed, 88% were seen once. These data originate in a study of T cell responses to AZD1222 COVID-19 vaccine. CDR3 size: 15 residues. Germline V gene data show CDR1 as SNHLY and CDR2 as FYNNEI. V lost 6 bases and J lost 3; bases outside the gene matches: 4. The study's findings and limits: White British donors predominated, females outnumbered males, and clonal diversity was possibly underestimated. Receipt of two AZD1222 doses was followed by a rise in Spike-specific TCR breadth and depth. In the spike-specific TCR repertoire, nearly half reportedly target unmutated variant regions.

The sequencing used peripheral blood, collected on day 0 of AZD1222 vaccination. This TCR derives from an adult in good health. The chain is built from TRBV2 and TRBJ1-6, with 8 bases lining up with TRBD1. CDR3 nucleotides: TGTGCCAGCAGGGGGACAGGAGTCTATAATTCACCCCTCCACTTT. Translating gives CASRGTGVYNSPLHF.